This entry lists 7 T cell receptor beta chains sequenced from one sample in a study of blood T cell repertoires in COVID-19. Generated by immunoSEQ multiplex PCR, the TCRdb table keeps only in-frame clones and is missing some. Altogether roughly 140,000 clones are present, more than 85% being singletons, with the ten largest covering 2.4%. Sequencing was done on a sample of peripheral blood. The receptors here all came from an older woman with acute or convalescent COVID-19.

This clone appeared once. The J gene is TRBJ2-2, the V gene TRBV21-1; TRBD2 is the table's D call and was not checked against the DNA. TRBV21-1 is noted as a pseudogene. The CDR3 is made up of 19 amino acids. The CDR3 spells CASSKTVTSGLTPTGELFF. CDR3 coding DNA: TGTGCCAGCAGCAAGACGGTGACTAGCGGTCTTACGCCGACCGGGGAGCTGTTTTTT.

This clone occurred a few times. The rearrangement links TRBV30 to TRBJ2-7; 7 nucleotides line up with TRBD1. The germline V gene has CDR1 GTSNPN and CDR2 SVGIG (reference sequence). V was pared by 5 bases and J by 0 bases, with 1 base of the junction left unmatched. The CDR3 extends over 12 amino acids. CDR3 sequence (DNA): TGTGCCTGGGCAGGGGGCTCCTACGAGCAGTACTTC. It specifies CAWAGGSYEQYF.

The J gene is TRBJ1-4, the V gene TRBV4-1; TRBD1 matches 8 bases. Germline V gene sequence: CDR1 MGHRA, CDR2 YSYEKL. Losses at the gene ends were 0 bases for V and 7 bases for J; bases not matched to a gene: 4. The CDR3 runs 15 residues. CDR3 in DNA: TGCGCCAGCAGCCAAGATGGAACAGGGGGTGAAAAACTGTTTTTT. Its protein is CASSQDGTGGEKLFF.

V is TRBV28 and J is TRBJ2-7, with 9 bases identical to TRBD1. CDR1 MDHEN and CDR2 SYDVKM come from the germline V gene. CDR3 length: 14 residues. Trimming removed 6 bases from V and 1 base from J; junction bases left unmatched: 4. The CDR3 spells CASSSDRGSYEQYV. The CDR3 DNA follows: TGTGCCAGCAGCTCGGACAGGGGATCCTACGAGCAGTACGTC.

The V gene is TRBV11-2, the J gene TRBJ2-7; D is perhaps TRBD1 (6 bases). V was pared by 10 bases and J by 3 bases, with 16 bases between. The CDR3 covers 13 residues. The V gene's germline CDR1 is SGHAT and CDR2 FQNNGV. Written as DNA, the CDR3 is TGTGCCATCTATCCCGGGACAAACTACGAGCAGTACTTC. It translates to CAIYPGTNYEQYF.

The chain couples TRBV6-6 to TRBJ2-5, with D possibly TRBD1 on 5 matching bases. This CDR3 comprises 14 residues. V was pared by 0 bases and J by 1 base, with 6 bases between. CDR1 and CDR2 (germline): MNHNY, SVGAGI (reference sequence). CDR3 amino acids: CASSYSQVQETQYF. The CDR3 DNA sequence: TGTGCCAGCAGTTACTCACAGGTCCAAGAGACCCAGTACTTC.

In this sample, this clone turned up once. The chain employs TRBV27 and TRBJ1-6; 7 bases align to TRBD1. Unmatched junction bases numbered 12, after V lost 4 bases and J lost 6 bases. The CDR3 is 17 residues long. Germline CDR1 MNHEY, CDR2 SMNVEV (reference sequence). The CDR3 DNA is TGTGCCAGCAGTTCGACAGGGAGCAATGGGCTTAATTCACCCCTCCACTTT. This sequence encodes CASSSTGSNGLNSPLHF.